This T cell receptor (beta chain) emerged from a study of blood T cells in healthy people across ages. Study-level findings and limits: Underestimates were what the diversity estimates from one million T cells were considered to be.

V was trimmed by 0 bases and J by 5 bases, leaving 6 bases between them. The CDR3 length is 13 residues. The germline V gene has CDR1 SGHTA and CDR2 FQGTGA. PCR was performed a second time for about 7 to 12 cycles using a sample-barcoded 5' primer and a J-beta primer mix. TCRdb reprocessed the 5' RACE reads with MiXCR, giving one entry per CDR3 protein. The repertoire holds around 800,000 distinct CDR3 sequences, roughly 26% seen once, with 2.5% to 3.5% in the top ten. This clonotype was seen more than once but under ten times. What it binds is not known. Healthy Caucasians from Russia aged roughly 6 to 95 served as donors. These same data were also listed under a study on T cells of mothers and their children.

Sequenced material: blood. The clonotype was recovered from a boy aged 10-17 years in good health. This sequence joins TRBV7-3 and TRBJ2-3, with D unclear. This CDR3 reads CASSLTLRDTQYF. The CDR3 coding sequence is TGTGCCAGCAGCTTAACCCTGAGAGATACGCAGTATTTT.